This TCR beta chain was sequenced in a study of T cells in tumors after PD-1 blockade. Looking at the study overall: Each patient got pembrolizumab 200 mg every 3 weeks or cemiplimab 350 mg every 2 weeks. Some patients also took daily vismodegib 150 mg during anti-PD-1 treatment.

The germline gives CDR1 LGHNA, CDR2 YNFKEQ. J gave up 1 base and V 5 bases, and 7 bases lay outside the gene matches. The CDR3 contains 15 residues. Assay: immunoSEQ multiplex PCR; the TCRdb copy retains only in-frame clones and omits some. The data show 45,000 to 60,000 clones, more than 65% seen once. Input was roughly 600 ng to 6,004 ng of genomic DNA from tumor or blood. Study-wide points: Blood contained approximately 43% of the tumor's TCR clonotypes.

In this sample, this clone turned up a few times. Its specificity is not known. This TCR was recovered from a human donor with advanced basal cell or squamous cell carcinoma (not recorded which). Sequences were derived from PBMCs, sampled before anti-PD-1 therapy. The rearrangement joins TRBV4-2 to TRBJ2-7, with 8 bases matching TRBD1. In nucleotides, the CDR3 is TGTGCCAGCAGCACCCGGACAGGGAGTTCCTACGAGCAGTACTTC. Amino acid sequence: CASSTRTGSSYEQYF.